This is a list of T cell receptor beta chains from one sample in a study of CD8 T cells in ankylosing spondylitis. TCRdb reanalysed the 5' RACE reads using MiXCR and keeps one entry per CDR3 protein. Found here are 80,000 to 90,000 distinct CDR3 sequences, around 27% of them singletons; the top ten hold 45% to 65%. The sequencing sample was made of blood, either unsorted or a sorted T cell fraction (not recorded which). The receptors stem from a male donor with ankylosing spondylitis or in good health (not recorded which). CDR3s include the opening cysteine and the closing phenylalanine or tryptophan. Each record gives: clone size, V gene, J gene, D gene, CDR3 protein, CDR3 DNA. The D gene is left open where the match is weak. The listing skips clone size in some rows; elsewhere it reads once, few, many or a size class.

few	TRBV6-1	TRBJ2-4	.	CASSEGPEGGIQYF	TGTGCCAGCAGTGAGGGACCCGAAGGAGGCATTCAGTACTTC
.	TRBV7-8	TRBJ1-5	TRBD1	CASSSLRGPGNQPQHF	TGTGCCAGCAGCTCCCTCAGGGGGCCAGGCAATCAGCCCCAGCATTTT
few	TRBV13	TRBJ1-1	.	CASTRGRGITEAFF	TGTGCCAGCACCAGAGGACGGGGTATCACTGAAGCTTTCTTT
.	TRBV24-1	TRBJ1-1	.	CATRGAGTEAFF	TGTGCCACTAGGGGGGCAGGCACTGAAGCTTTCTTT
.	TRBV7-8	TRBJ1-2	.	CASSLMAAYGYTF	TGTGCCAGCAGCTTAATGGCAGCTTATGGCTACACCTTC
.	TRBV3-1	TRBJ2-7	.	CASSQGLPDQGNEQYF	TGTGCCAGCAGCCAAGGGCTACCCGACCAAGGGAACGAGCAGTACTTC
few	TRBV27	TRBJ1-6	.	CASSLGASYNSPLHF	TGTGCCAGCAGTTTAGGGGCTTCCTATAATTCACCCCTCCACTTT
.	TRBV12-3/TRBV12-4	TRBJ2-3	.	CASNPTIRDTQYF	TGTGCCAGCAACCCCACTATTAGGGATACGCAGTATTTT
few	TRBV6-1	TRBJ1-1	.	CASSPGSQVNTEAFF	TGTGCCAGCAGCCCAGGGTCCCAGGTGAACACTGAAGCTTTCTTT
.	TRBV5-1	TRBJ2-3	.	CASSVGTNVGPTQYF	TGCGCCAGCAGCGTCGGGACCAACGTCGGGCCTACGCAGTATTTT
.	TRBV5-5	TRBJ1-5	.	CASSLAWEGNQPQHF	TGTGCCAGCAGCTTGGCTTGGGAAGGGAATCAGCCCCAGCATTTT
many	TRBV20-1	TRBJ2-1	TRBD2	CSAEGTSGGSDNEQFF	TGCAGTGCAGAAGGGACTAGCGGAGGAAGCGACAATGAGCAGTTCTTC
few	TRBV29-1	TRBJ2-1	TRBD1	CSGARDRDYNEQFF	TGCAGCGGTGCTAGGGACAGGGACTACAATGAGCAGTTCTTC
many	TRBV20-1	TRBJ2-3	TRBD1	CSAPTGGVSTDTQYF	TGCAGTGCACCGACAGGGGGGGTTAGCACAGATACGCAGTATTTT
.	TRBV20-1	TRBJ2-6	.	CSARGEGQVSGANVLTF	TGCAGTGCTAGAGGAGAAGGACAAGTCTCTGGGGCCAACGTCCTGACTTTC
few	TRBV6-5	TRBJ2-2	.	CASRRGTGELFF	TGTGCCAGCCGGAGGGGCACCGGGGAGCTGTTTTTT
.	TRBV11-2	TRBJ2-3	.	CASSPDYLTDTQYF	TGTGCCAGCAGCCCGGACTACCTCACAGATACGCAGTATTTT
.	TRBV5-1	TRBJ1-5	.	CASSLDAGQPQHF	TGCGCCAGCAGCTTGGATGCGGGACAGCCCCAGCATTTT
many	TRBV18	TRBJ2-5	.	CASSPERTQETQYF	TGTGCCAGCTCACCAGAGAGGACGCAAGAGACCCAGTACTTC
.	TRBV7-3	TRBJ2-2	TRBD1	CASSLMATGTGELFF	TGTGCCAGCAGCTTAATGGCGACAGGGACCGGGGAGCTGTTTTTT
many	TRBV11-2	TRBJ1-2	TRBD1	CASSSFAADRAYEANYGYTF	TGTGCCAGCAGCTCCTTTGCCGCGGACAGGGCGTATGAAGCTAACTATGGCTACACCTTC
many	TRBV20-1	TRBJ2-4	TRBD2	CSAGGLAGNFENIQYF	TGCAGTGCTGGGGGACTAGCGGGGAACTTCGAAAACATTCAGTACTTC
many	TRBV18	TRBJ2-1	.	CASSPRNEQFF	TGTGCCAGCTCACCACGCAATGAGCAGTTCTTC
few	TRBV20-1	TRBJ2-2	.	CSATRRAANTGELFF	TGCAGTGCTACTCGGAGGGCTGCGAACACCGGGGAGCTGTTTTTT
.	TRBV20-1	TRBJ1-2	.	CSARDGVGGHYGYTF	TGCAGTGCTAGAGATGGGGTCGGAGGACACTATGGCTACACCTTC